These T cell receptor beta chains were read from a single sample in a study of cytotoxic CD8 clonotypes in ibrutinib-treated CLL. TCRdb's copy holds only in-frame clones and misses some; the assay was immunoSEQ multiplex PCR. The profile shows approximately 100,000 clones, approximately 77% of them singletons. Sample: PBMCs, taken after 24 months of ibrutinib treatment. The receptor source for this set is a human donor with chronic lymphocytic leukemia. Each CDR3 is given with its conserved first and last residue. The D gene is left open where the match is weak. Clone size is stated in some rows and not others, as once, few, many or a class when expanded.

DNA,CDR3,D,J,size,V
TGTGCCAGCAGCGTGACAGGGGGAGGCAATCAGCCCCAGCATTTT,CASSVTGGGNQPQHF,TRBD1,TRBJ1-5,-,TRBV5-6
TGTGCCACCAGCCCCCGGCAGGGCGGTTCAGAAAAACTGTTTTTT,CATSPRQGGSEKLFF,-,TRBJ1-4,-,TRBV15
TGCAGCGTGCTACAGGGGCTGGATGGCTACACCTTC,CSVLQGLDGYTF,TRBD1,TRBJ1-2,few,TRBV29-1
TGCAGTGCTCGCACCGGGACTAGCCAGTTCTTC,CSARTGTSQFF,TRBD2,TRBJ2-1,-,TRBV20-1
TGTGCCAGCAGCTCCCAAGGTACCTCTGGAAACACCATATATTTT,CASSSQGTSGNTIYF,-,TRBJ1-3,-,TRBV11-3
TGTGCCAGCAGCTTAGCGGAATTGAACACTGAAGCTTTCTTT,CASSLAELNTEAFF,-,TRBJ1-1,-,TRBV7-6
TGCAGCGCCCAGACAGGGGAGGACGAGCAGTACTTC,CSAQTGEDEQYF,TRBD1,TRBJ2-7,-,TRBV29-1
TGCAGCGTTGTAGAGGGAAGCTATGGCTACACCTTC,CSVVEGSYGYTF,-,TRBJ1-2,once,TRBV29-1
TGTGCCAGCAGTTCCGGGCCCTACGAGCAGTACTTC,CASSSGPYEQYF,-,TRBJ2-7,-,TRBV2
TGTGCCAGCAGTTTAACACGGGAGCATACGAACACCGGGGAGCTGTTTTTT,CASSLTREHTNTGELFF,-,TRBJ2-2,-,TRBV27
TGTGCCACCAGCAGAGTGGGAGGGCGAACTTCACCCCTCCACTTT,CATSRVGGRTSPLHF,-,TRBJ1-6,-,TRBV15
TGTGCCAGCAGCCTCGGGACTAGCAGAGAGCAGTTCTTC,CASSLGTSREQFF,TRBD2,TRBJ2-1,once,TRBV2
TGCAGCGTTGATGCCGGGGCCGACGGAAAACTGTTTTTT,CSVDAGADGKLFF,-,TRBJ1-4,-,TRBV29-1
TGTGCCAGCAGCCTTTTTGCGGGAGAAGGGCATGAGCAGTTCTTC,CASSLFAGEGHEQFF,TRBD2,TRBJ2-1,-,TRBV5-4
TGTGCCAGCAGCTTAACGGGGGACAACTTCAATGAGCAGTTCTTC,CASSLTGDNFNEQFF,-,TRBJ2-1,-,TRBV7-3
TGTGCCAGCAGCGGGACAACTTACTATGGCTACACCTTC,CASSGTTYYGYTF,-,TRBJ1-2,-,TRBV14
TGTGCCAGCCTTGGTGGGGAAGACCAGCCCCAGCATTTT,CASLGGEDQPQHF,-,TRBJ1-5,few,TRBV2
TGTGCCAGCAGTTATAATAGCGGGAGGCTTACAGATACGCAGTATTTT,CASSYNSGRLTDTQYF,TRBD2,TRBJ2-3,-,TRBV6-5
TGTGCCATCAGAAGGGGTGGAAATTCACCCCTCCACTTT,CAIRRGGNSPLHF,-,TRBJ1-6,few,TRBV10-3
TGTGCCAGCAGCTTTTTAGGACTAGCGGGAGGGAACACCGGGGAGCTGTTTTTT,CASSFLGLAGGNTGELFF,TRBD2,TRBJ2-2,few,TRBV5-6
TGCGCCAGCAGCTGGGGGCCAGGGGACACTGAAGCTTTCTTT,CASSWGPGDTEAFF,-,TRBJ1-1,-,TRBV5-1
TGTGCCACCAGTGTTCTGAGTACGCAGTATTTT,CATSVLSTQYF,-,TRBJ2-3,-,TRBV27